This T cell receptor (beta chain) was sequenced in a study of T cells in Graves' hyperthyroidism and ophthalmopathy. Study overall: Before treatment of any kind, peripheral blood was taken at initial diagnosis. Overall study findings and caveats: Most clonotypes expanded in thyroid above 0.001 were likewise present in blood.

V shed 7 bases and J shed 1 base, with 13 bases lying between them. The CDR3 has 15 amino acids. Germline lookup yields CDR1 MNHNS and CDR2 SASEGT. This clonotype has a single count. Its antigen is unknown. PBMCs were collected from a 10 ml volume of fresh peripheral blood. From RNA transcripts, TCR beta CDR3 regions were amplified. Researchers ran a first-round RT-PCR on the TCR CDR3 using the HTBI primer set. TCRdb redid the calling of the multiplex PCR reads with MiXCR, one entry per CDR3 protein. The sample lists about half a million distinct CDR3 sequences, approximately 24% occurring once. This sequence joins TRBV6-1 and TRBJ2-2; D is possibly TRBD1 (6 bases). The source is a woman in her twenties or thirties with Graves' ophthalmopathy. Sequenced input: blood. The CDR3 protein is CASTQLQGNTGELFF. CDR3 sequence (DNA): TGTGCCAGCACCCAACTACAGGGGAACACCGGGGAGCTGTTTTTT.